This record looks at one T cell receptor beta chain sequence and its context. As yet, its antigen is unknown. The entry originates in a study of vaccination and CD4 T cells after COVID-19. Study in general: Overlapping spike peptides from SARS-CoV-2, HCoV-NL63, HCoV-OC43 and HCoV-229E served to stimulate the cells.

Trimming pared 2 bases from V and 5 bases from J, leaving 13 bases between. The germline V gene encodes CDR1 SGHAT and CDR2 FQNNGV. The CDR3 is 14 residues long. With the Oncomine TCR Beta short-read assay, DNA from cultured CD4+ T cells was sequenced. TCRdb re-derived calls from the PCR reads in MiXCR, one entry per CDR3 protein. The table shows 15,000 to 16,000 distinct CDR3 sequences, with approximately 70% occurring only once. Treatment defined: roughly 10-day PBMC culture with coronavirus spike peptide pools or control peptides (ViraFEST assay). Sequencing was done on a sample of CD4+ T cells from blood, cultured in vitro. The receptor comes from a human donor who had recovered from COVID-19. This chain connects TRBV11-2 to TRBJ2-7; D gene unclear. This chain's CDR3 is CASSLKNIGHEQYF. CDR3 DNA: TGTGCCAGCAGCTTAAAAAACATAGGCCACGAGCAGTACTTC.